This T cell receptor (beta chain) was sequenced during a study of neurological immune-mediated disorders. TCRdb re-derived calls from the 5' RACE reads in MiXCR, one entry per CDR3 protein. The table records about 41,000 distinct CDR3 sequences, approximately 15% of them present only once. The germline CDR1 and CDR2 sequences are SQVTM and ANQGSEA. The CDR3 runs to 15 residues. Deletions cut 1 base from V and 0 bases from J, with 10 bases between. Input material: CD4+ T cells from blood. The sequence derives from a woman aged 60 to 75 with HTLV-1-associated myelopathy (HAM/TSP). This chain links TRBV29-1 with TRBJ1-3, with D maybe TRBD1 (5 bases). CDR3 protein: CSVEGGTGSGNTIYF. CDR3 bases: TGCAGCGTTGAAGGCGGGACCGGCTCTGGAAACACCATATATTTT.